The source of this TCR beta chain is a study of CD8+ T cells in alopecia areata. Study overall: Treatment of the treated patients consisted of oral tofacitinib, 5 to 10 mg twice daily.

Isolated RNA was reverse transcribed into cDNA used as the sequencing template. The table came from immunoSEQ multiplex PCR; TCRdb's copy has only in-frame clones and leaves some out. The sample consists of around 120,000 clones, 50% to 75% of them appearing once. Treatment: oral pan-JAK inhibitor, 5-10 mg twice daily. In alopecia areata patients, both lesional scalp punch biopsies and peripheral blood were collected. A remark on this clone: What it recognizes is unknown.

Findings of the study overall: Scalp clonality decreased significantly with tofacitinib, and so did expanded CD8+ clones among the top 100.

The CDR3 runs to 16 residues. V gave up 0 bases and J gave up 0 bases, with 13 bases separating them. Germline CDR1 is SGHRS and CDR2 is YFSETQ. This sample comprised CD8+ T cells sorted from blood, obtained at week 4, from a patient treated with tofacitinib. The TCR sequence derives from a human donor with alopecia areata. This sequence joins TRBV5-1 and TRBJ2-7; D gene uncertain. CDR3 region: CASSLALRQSSYEQYF. As DNA, the CDR3 is TGCGCCAGCAGCTTGGCCCTAAGACAAAGCTCCTACGAGCAGTACTTC.